A single sample gave rise to the 2 T cell receptor beta chains below, sequenced in a study of cytomegalovirus exposure and HLA in healthy donors. PCR used 60 Vbeta primers and 13 Jbeta primers. Profiling relied on immunoSEQ multiplex PCR, and the TCRdb table lists in-frame clones only, not all of them. Of under 250,000 clones in the sample, 75% to 80% were seen once. Source material: PBMCs. All receptors come from a male donor in good health and CMV-seronegative.

The J gene is TRBJ2-1, the V gene TRBV12-5; D may be TRBD2 (6 bases). This CDR3 contains 19 residues. Trimming shortened V by 3 bases and J by 0 bases, and 21 bases separated the two germline ends. CDR1 and CDR2 (germline): LGHNT, FRNRAP. The CDR3 coding sequence is TGTGCTAGTGGTTTTTTCGCGGGACCAACCGCTAGCTCCTACAATGAGCAGTTCTTC. This gives the protein CASGFFAGPTASSYNEQFF.

The J gene is TRBJ1-5, the V gene TRBV11-2; tentative D call: TRBD1 (6 bases). Trimming stripped 5 bases from V and 3 bases from J, with 11 bases between. CDR1 SGHAT and CDR2 FQNNGV come from the germline V gene. This CDR3 is built from 14 residues. Here the CDR3 reads CASSHRDTNQPQHF. CDR3 DNA: TGTGCCAGCAGCCACCGGGACACCAATCAGCCCCAGCATTTT.